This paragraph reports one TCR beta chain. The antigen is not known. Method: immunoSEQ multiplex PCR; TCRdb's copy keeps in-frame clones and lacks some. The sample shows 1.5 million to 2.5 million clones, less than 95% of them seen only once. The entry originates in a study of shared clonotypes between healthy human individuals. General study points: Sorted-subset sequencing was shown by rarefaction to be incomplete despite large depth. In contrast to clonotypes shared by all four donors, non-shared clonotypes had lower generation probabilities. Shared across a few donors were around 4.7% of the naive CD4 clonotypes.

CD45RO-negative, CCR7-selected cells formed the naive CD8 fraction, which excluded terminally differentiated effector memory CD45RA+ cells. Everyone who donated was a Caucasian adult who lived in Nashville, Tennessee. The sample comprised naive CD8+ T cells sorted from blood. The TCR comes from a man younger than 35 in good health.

The CDR3 sequence: CASSLGGVQETQYF. In nucleotides, the CDR3 is TGTGCCAGCAGCCTTGGAGGGGTCCAAGAGACCCAGTACTTC. This rearrangement joins TRBV5-4 to TRBJ2-5, with a possible D match to TRBD2 (6 bases). V was shortened by 4 bases and J by 1 base, with 11 bases between the two germline ends. CDR3 length equals 14 residues. Germline V gene data show CDR1 as SGHNT and CDR2 as YYREEE (reference sequence).